This TCR beta chain was obtained from a study of blood T cell repertoires in COVID-19 (dated by TCRdb to 2020 to 2022). In the study overall: Samples covering the acute and convalescent phases of COVID-19 were provided by collaborators in the United States, Italy and Spain. The material from the prospective study consisted of cDNA or gDNA derived from T cells, B-cell-depleted T cells, or PBMCs. Deeply sampled blood TCRbeta repertoires from subjects exposed to, actively infected with, or recovered from COVID-19 were included in the dataset. The repertoires were released in a freely available public database meant as a resource for research on the immune response to SARS-CoV-2. Samples came from the ongoing ImmuneRACE study (first 160 participants) plus 1,254 subjects from 6 global collaborators. A de-identified subject ID, COVID-19 status, age in years and sex were almost always included in the sample metadata. Where available, HLA class I and class II types were taken from metadata supplied by the sample provider and were not determined by assay-based typing.

Points the paper makes about the study in general: Clinical and demographic metadata were provided uncurated, with the amount varying by source and participant.

Samples from volunteer blood donors who had recovered from COVID-19 were contributed by a second Seattle source. The collaborating institutions used their own protocols to collect whole blood in K2EDTA tubes. Collaborator samples were shipped for TCRbeta analysis as frozen whole blood, isolated PBMCs, or DNA extracted from either sample type. TCRbeta CDR3 regions were amplified from genomic DNA using the immunoSEQ Assay, a bias-controlled multiplex PCR. The authors' analysis ran thus. Nucleated cell counts per sample were estimated from amplification of reference gene primers within the assay. To quantify the absolute abundance of each unique TCRbeta CDR3 rearrangement, sequence reads were collapsed and filtered. Productive Simpson clonality was computed per sample as the square root of Simpson's diversity index over productive rearrangements. TCRdb carries this immuneACCESS record with in-frame sequences only. Its versions omit some clonotypes, under half of them owing to an unresolved V gene in the studies checked, with the rest unexplained. V and J calls and clone size are those listed in that table; D and trimming were worked out from the DNA. Present in this sample are around 240,000 clones, 86% of which were seen just once. The top ten constitute about 2.9% of the sample.

CDR3 length: 14 amino acids, cysteine to phenylalanine. Only the CDR3 region is kept as DNA, spanning 42 bases read in frame from base 1. At the junction V is shortened by 0 bases and J by 7 bases, with 10 bases in between. The germline V gene encodes CDR1 SGDLS and CDR2 YYNGEE. This clone was observed a handful of times. It lacks a known antigen. Qualities for individual bases were not recorded, and no much larger clone is one base off. Rearrangement joined TRBV9 to TRBJ2-2; the D gene is perhaps TRBD2, on 6 matching bases. The sequence was obtained from a woman aged 25 to 39 who had recovered from COVID-19. Material for sequencing was peripheral blood. The DNA is TGTGCCAGCAGCGTAGGTCGGGGGTTCGGGGAGCTGTTTTTT. Its product reads: CASSVGRGFGELFF.